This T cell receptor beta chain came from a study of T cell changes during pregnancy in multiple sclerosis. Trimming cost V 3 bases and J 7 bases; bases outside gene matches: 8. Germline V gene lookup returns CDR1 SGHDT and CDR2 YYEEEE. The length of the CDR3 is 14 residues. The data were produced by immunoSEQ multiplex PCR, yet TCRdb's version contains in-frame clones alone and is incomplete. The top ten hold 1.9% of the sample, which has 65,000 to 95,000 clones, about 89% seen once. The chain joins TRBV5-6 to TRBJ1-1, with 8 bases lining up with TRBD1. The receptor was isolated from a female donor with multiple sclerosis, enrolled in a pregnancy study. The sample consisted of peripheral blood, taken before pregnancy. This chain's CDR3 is CASSYGQGSVEAFF. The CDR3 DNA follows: TGTGCCAGCAGCTACGGACAGGGAAGCGTTGAAGCTTTCTTT.